This T cell receptor beta chain was sequenced in a study of cytomegalovirus exposure and HLA in healthy donors. Overall study results and limits: A previous analysis found most TCR beta V segments productive roughly 90% or roughly 30% of the time.

Researchers ran the PCR with 60 Vbeta and 13 Jbeta primers. Data came from immunoSEQ multiplex PCR; TCRdb stores just in-frame clones and leaves some out. This table has roughly 100,000 clones, 73% appearing once. A word on this clone: Its antigen is undetermined.

The CDR3 totals 15 residues. V was shortened by 0 bases and J by 4 bases, with 10 bases between the two germline ends. The V gene's germline CDR1 is MNHNY and CDR2 SVGAGI (reference sequence). This sequence joins TRBV6-6 and TRBJ1-5, with a tentative D call TRBD1 (6 bases). The sample taken for sequencing was PBMCs. The sequence was collected from a man aged 40-49 years in good health and CMV-seronegative. CDR3 sequence (DNA): TGTGCCAGCAGTTACTCGGAGCAGGGGAATCAGCCCCAGCATTTT. As protein: CASSYSEQGNQPQHF.